This TCR beta chain was recovered during a study of early T cells in non-severe SARS-CoV-2 infection. As to this clonotype: A junction boundary mismatches the germline segment, possibly from a read error.

The CDR3 is 9 residues long. Germline lookup yields CDR1 SQVTM and CDR2 ANQGSEA. TCRdb reanalysed the 5' RACE reads using MiXCR and keeps one entry per CDR3 protein. The table shows tens of thousands of distinct CDR3 sequences, with about 6.1% occurring only once. This clonotype was obtained from an adult who was a healthcare worker with PCR-confirmed SARS-CoV-2 infection or an uninfected control (not recorded which). The V and J genes are TRBV29-1 and TRBJ1-2; possibly TRBD1 for D (5 bases). Here the sequenced sample was whole blood, taken at baseline. The CDR3 DNA reads TGCAGCGTAGACAGACCCGTCCAATTC. Amino acid sequence: CSVDRPVQF.